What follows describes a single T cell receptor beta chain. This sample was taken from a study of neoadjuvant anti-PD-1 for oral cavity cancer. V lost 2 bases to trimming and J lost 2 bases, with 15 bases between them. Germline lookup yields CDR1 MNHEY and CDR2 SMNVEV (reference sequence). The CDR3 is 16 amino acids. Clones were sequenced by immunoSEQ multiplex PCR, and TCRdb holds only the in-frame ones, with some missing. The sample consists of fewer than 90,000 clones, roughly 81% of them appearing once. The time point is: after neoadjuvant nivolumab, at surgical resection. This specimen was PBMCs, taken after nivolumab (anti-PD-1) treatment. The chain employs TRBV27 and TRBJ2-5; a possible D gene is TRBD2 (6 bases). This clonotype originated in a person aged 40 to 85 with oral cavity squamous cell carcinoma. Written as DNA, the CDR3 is TGTGCCAGCAGTTTAGCGGGATTGAAGGTACAAGAGACCCAGTACTTC. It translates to CASSLAGLKVQETQYF.